This TCR beta chain was recovered during a study of CD8 T cells in Susac syndrome. Random hexamers were used to reverse transcribe about 0.5 to 1 ug of RNA. TCRdb processed the immunoSEQ multiplex PCR reads anew with MiXCR; each CDR3 protein has one entry. The sample holds just over 150,000 distinct CDR3 sequences; 95% are singletons and the top ten take roughly 0.15%. Sequencing targeted TCR beta in T cells from blood (CD8+ and CD4+). The sample holds one count of this clonotype. The CDR3 sequence is 12 residues long. Germline CDR1 is SQVTM and CDR2 is ANQGSEA. Trimming cost V 4 bases and J 10 bases, with 14 bases left between them.

Sequencing was done on a sample of CD8+ T cells from PBMCs. V and J are TRBV29-1 and TRBJ2-1; a possible D gene is TRBD2 (6 bases). This TCR derives from a human donor with multiple sclerosis. The CDR3 spells CSVVGGDPEQFF. Here the CDR3 DNA reads TGCAGCGTTGTCGGCGGGGACCCCGAGCAGTTCTTC.